The 29 T cell receptor beta chains given below trace back to one sample, sequenced in a study. TCRdb itself ran the RT-PCR reads through MiXCR, one entry per CDR3 protein. The table has about 680,000 distinct CDR3 sequences, around 14% seen once; the top ten hold about 3.9%. The sample consisted of memory CD4+ T cells from blood. Receptors were obtained from a female donor in good health, serving as a healthy control.

Ten or more counts support this clonotype. The J gene is TRBJ2-2, the V gene TRBV30; unclear D gene. The V and J ends lost 4 bases and 2 bases respectively, with 11 bases between them. Germline lookup yields CDR1 GTSNPN and CDR2 SVGIG (reference sequence). The CDR3 runs 14 residues. The DNA for the CDR3 is TGTGCCTGGAAGGGTACCCCAAACACCGGGGAGCTGTTTTTT. Encoded protein: CAWKGTPNTGELFF. The full variable domain, its missing parts supplied by reference TRBV30 and TRBJ2-2, is SQTIHQWPATLVQPVGSPLSLECTVEGTSNPNLYWYRQAAGRGLQLLFYSVGIGQISSEVPQNLSASRPQDRQFILSSKKLLLSDSGFYLCAWKGTPNTGELFFGEGSRLTVL.

The V call is TRBV11-2, the J call TRBJ1-1; no firm D call. Germline V gene sequence: CDR1 SGHAT, CDR2 FQNNGV. CDR3 length: 14 residues. Trimming stripped 5 bases from V and 1 base from J, with 11 bases between. The CDR3 spells CASSQQVANTEAFF. The CDR3 DNA follows: TGTGCCAGCAGCCAGCAGGTTGCGAACACTGAAGCTTTCTTT.

This clonotype appeared a few times. The chain combines TRBV15 with TRBJ1-2; a weak D match, TRBD1 (6 bases). V dropped 5 bases and J dropped 4 bases, with 14 bases sitting between them. Germline V lookup: CDR1 LNHNV, CDR2 YYDKDF (reference sequence). This CDR3 has 14 residues. The CDR3 DNA reads TGTGCCACCAGCGGACGGACAGTGGGCTATGGCTACACCTTC. As protein: CATSGRTVGYGYTF. Full variable domain (outside the CDR3, taken from reference TRBV15 and TRBJ1-2): DAMVIQNPRYQVTQFGKPVTLSCSQTLNHNVMYWYQQKSSQAPKLLFHYYDKDFNNEADTPDNFQSRRPNTSFCFLDIRSPGLGDTAMYLCATSGRTVGYGYTFGSGTRLTVV.

This clonotype was detected only a few times. This sequence joins TRBV28 and TRBJ2-5; D gene ambiguous. CDR1 and CDR2 from the germline V gene are MDHEN and SYDVKM. V dropped 1 base and J dropped 5 bases, with 8 bases sitting between them. CDR3 size: 13 residues. The CDR3 here is CASSLSHRETQYF. CDR3 DNA sequence: TGTGCCAGCAGTTTATCCCACCGTGAGACCCAGTACTTC.

V usage is TRBV7-2 and J usage is TRBJ1-1, with D perhaps matching TRBD1 (5 bases). CDR3 length: 12 amino acids. Trimming pared 5 bases from V and 11 bases from J, leaving 15 bases between. CDR1 and CDR2 (germline): SGHTA, FQGNSA. The CDR3 sequence: CASSIGGGGAFF. Here the CDR3 DNA reads TGTGCCAGCAGCATCGGGGGGGGTGGTGCTTTCTTT.

The DNA for the CDR3 is TGCAGTGCTAGTTCTGATACGGGACAGGGGTACGAGCAGTACTTC. Its translation: CSASSDTGQGYEQYF. The chain has TRBV20-1 and TRBJ2-7; 10 nucleotides line up with TRBD1. Trimming removed 3 bases from V and 4 bases from J; junction bases left unmatched: 9. The CDR3 runs 15 residues. The germline gives CDR1 DFQATT, CDR2 SNEGSKA (reference sequence).

This rearrangement joins TRBV12-3 or TRBV12-4 to TRBJ1-6; 8 bases line up with TRBD1. V shed 6 bases and J 9 bases; nucleotides not matched to a gene: 13. This CDR3 is built from 16 residues. CDR3 residues: CASRDGNRGWSSPLHF. The CDR3 region has the DNA TGTGCCAGCAGGGACGGAAACAGGGGGTGGAGTTCACCCCTCCACTTT.

The genes are TRBV5-1 and TRBJ1-2; D is undetermined. The germline V and J ends were trimmed by 7 bases and 0 bases, with 10 bases remaining between them. The CDR3 is 13 residues long. Germline lookup yields CDR1 SGHRS and CDR2 YFSETQ. Here the CDR3 reads CASATVSNYGYTF. The CDR3 DNA follows: TGCGCCAGCGCCACAGTCTCTAACTATGGCTACACCTTC.

V usage is TRBV7-2 and J usage is TRBJ2-7, with 9 bases lining up with TRBD2. The ends lost 5 bases at V and 4 bases at J; junction bases unmatched: 12. CDR1 and CDR2 (germline): SGHTA, FQGNSA. This CDR3 comprises 16 residues. In nucleotides, the CDR3 is TGTGCCAGCAGCCCACAGCTAGCGGGAAACCCTTACGAGCAGTACTTC. Protein sequence: CASSPQLAGNPYEQYF. Based on the CDR3 plus reference TRBV7-2 and TRBJ2-7, the full variable domain is GAGVSQSPSNKVTEKGKDVELRCDPISGHTALYWYRQSLGQGLEFLIYFQGNSAPDKSGLPSDRFSAERTGGSVSTLTIQRTQQEDSAVYLCASSPQLAGNPYEQYFGPGTRLTVT.

This clonotype turned up a few times. The chain combines TRBV12-3 or TRBV12-4 with TRBJ1-3, with 8 bases fitting TRBD1. V dropped 5 bases and J dropped 8; count of bases not matched to a gene: 8. The CDR3 is 14 residues long. The CDR3: CASSPGGTGDTIYF. As DNA, the CDR3 is TGTGCCAGCAGTCCAGGGGGCACGGGAGACACCATATATTTT.

This clonotype was detected many times. This chain uses TRBV5-1 with TRBJ1-5, with D hard to call. Germline CDR1 SGHRS, CDR2 YFSETQ. V lost 0 bases, J lost 6 bases, and 1 base lay in between. The CDR3 loop spans 11 amino acids. The CDR3 region is CASSLVQPQHF. CDR3 in DNA: TGCGCCAGCAGCTTGGTTCAGCCCCAGCATTTT.

To note about this clonotype: With a much larger clone just one base away, this may be a read error. The chain couples TRBV6-5 to TRBJ2-7; weak D call: TRBD1 (5 bases). CDR3 length equals 15 residues. Germline CDR1 reads MNHEY; CDR2 reads SVGAGI. The CDR3 nucleotides are TGTGCCAGCGGTTACTCGAAAGGGGAAGCAGGCGAGCAGTACTTC. Its translation: CASGYSKGEAGEQYF.

This clonotype was recorded many times. The chain is built from TRBV30 and TRBJ2-2; D unresolved. V dropped 5 bases and J dropped 4 bases, with 11 bases sitting between them. The CDR3 sequence is 13 residues long. CDR1 is GTSNPN and CDR2 is SVGIG in the germline V gene (reference sequence). CDR3 nucleotides: TGTGCCTGGGGAAATACCGCCACCGGGGAGCTGTTTTTT. It encodes CAWGNTATGELFF.

The V gene is TRBV7-2, the J gene TRBJ1-1, with unresolved D. Trimming left V 5 bases short and J 1 base short, with 8 bases between. CDR1 is SGHTA and CDR2 is FQGNSA in the germline V gene. CDR3 size: 13 residues. This chain's CDR3 is CASSRKGNTEAFF. The DNA for the CDR3 is TGTGCCAGCAGCCGTAAGGGGAACACTGAAGCTTTCTTT.

This clonotype occurred many times. This chain connects TRBV20-1 to TRBJ2-3, with D possibly TRBD1 on 5 matching bases. V shed 4 bases and J shed 5 bases, with 19 bases lying between them. CDR3 length: 15 amino acids. Germline V gene lookup returns CDR1 DFQATT and CDR2 SNEGSKA (reference sequence). DNA of the CDR3: TGCAGTGCTACCCTCCGCGCGACAGATGGAGATACGCAGTATTTT. Protein product: CSATLRATDGDTQYF.

This clonotype was recorded at least ten times. One end of the junction does not line up with germline, which may come from a read error. V gene TRBV7-2 combines with J gene TRBJ1-2; TRBD1 matches 8 bases. The CDR3 has 13 amino acids. CDR1 and CDR2 (germline): SGHTA, FQGNSA. The DNA for the CDR3 is TGTGCCAGCAGCCTTGCTAGACAGGGGTCTCTGGCCTTC. This encodes CASSLARQGSLAF.

This clonotype has a handful of counts. The genes are TRBV28 and TRBJ2-4, with TRBD1 identical over 8 bases. The CDR3 length is 15 residues. V trimming: 8 bases; J trimming: 0 bases; junction bases outside the gene matches: 6. Germline V CDR1 and CDR2: MDHEN, SYDVKM. The DNA for the CDR3 is TGTGCCAGCCACTCCACAGGGGGAGCCAAAAACATTCAGTACTTC. Encoded protein: CASHSTGGAKNIQYF.

This clonotype was counted a few times. The chain uses TRBV7-7 and TRBJ2-1, with TRBD2 identical over 8 bases. The CDR3 totals 16 residues. V shed 5 bases and J 5 bases; nucleotides not matched to a gene: 11. In germline, CDR1 is SSHAT, CDR2 FNYEAQ (reference sequence). The CDR3 DNA sequence: TGTGCCAGCAGCCCCCGCCGAGCGGGAGAGGACAATGAGCAGTTCTTC. Amino acids: CASSPRRAGEDNEQFF. The whole variable domain, filled in from reference TRBV7-7 and TRBJ2-1, reads GAGVSQSPRYKVTKRGQDVTLRCDPISSHATLYWYQQALGQGPEFLTYFNYEAQPDKSGLPSDRFSAERPEGSISTLTIQRTEQRDSAMYRCASSPRRAGEDNEQFFGPGTRLTVL.

The gene calls are TRBV6-1 and TRBJ1-5; D remains unclear. Per the germline V gene, CDR1 is MNHNS and CDR2 is SASEGT. Trimming removed 1 base at V and 5 bases at J, with 6 bases between. This CDR3 region has 13 residues. The CDR3 protein is CASSEGPDQPQHF. CDR3 coding DNA: TGTGCCAGCAGTGAAGGTCCGGATCAGCCCCAGCATTTT.

The gene calls are TRBV28 and TRBJ2-1; D might be TRBD1 or TRBD2, each matching 6 bases. The germline V gene encodes CDR1 MDHEN and CDR2 SYDVKM. Trimming took off 5 bases at V and 0 bases at J, with 20 bases between the two ends. The CDR3 length is 18 residues. CDR3 region: CASSPRGRWGSSYNEQFF. The CDR3 DNA is TGTGCCAGCAGTCCCCGGGGGCGGTGGGGGAGCTCCTACAATGAGCAGTTCTTC.

The chain employs TRBV15 and TRBJ2-1; no firm D call. The CDR3 runs 17 residues. Trimming removed 0 bases at V and 0 bases at J, with 12 bases between. Germline CDR1 reads LNHNV; CDR2 reads YYDKDF (reference sequence). The CDR3 region has the DNA TGTGCCACCAGCAGAGATTTTTCCGGCATCTCCTACAATGAGCAGTTCTTC. It encodes CATSRDFSGISYNEQFF.

The chain carries TRBV4-2 and TRBJ1-1, with D possibly matching TRBD1 (6 bases). The V end lost 2 bases, the J end lost 4 bases, and 14 bases lay between the germline ends. CDR1 LGHNA and CDR2 YNFKEQ come from the germline V gene. The CDR3 covers 15 residues. The CDR3 reads CASSQTQQGSTEAFF. DNA for the CDR3: TGTGCCAGCAGCCAAACTCAACAGGGCTCCACTGAAGCTTTCTTT.

V gene TRBV30 combines with J gene TRBJ1-3, with 8 nucleotides matching TRBD1. With 5 bases clipped from V and 3 bases from J, the junction kept 6 bases outside the gene matches. Germline loops: CDR1 GTSNPN, CDR2 SVGIG (reference sequence). This CDR3 has 14 amino acids. Written as DNA, the CDR3 is TGTGCCTGGTCCCAGGGGGCGCTTGGAAACACCATATATTTT. Translation gives CAWSQGALGNTIYF.

This clonotype was recorded a few times. The chain recombines TRBV5-5 with TRBJ2-3; D unclear. The germline CDR1 and CDR2 sequences are SGHKS and YYEKEE (reference sequence). This CDR3 region has 14 residues. Trimming took off 0 bases at V and 7 bases at J, with 12 bases between the two ends. CDR3 DNA: TGTGCCAGCAGCTTGGCCTCCCCCGGATATACGCAGTATTTT. Protein: CASSLASPGYTQYF. Filled out from reference TRBV5-5 and TRBJ2-3, the complete variable domain reads DAGVTQSPTHLIKTRGQQVTLRCSPISGHKSVSWYQQVLGQGPQFIFQYYEKEERGRGNFPDRFSARQFPNYSSELNVNALLLGDSALYLCASSLASPGYTQYFGPGTRLTVL.

The chain uses TRBV3-1 and TRBJ1-6, with TRBD1 identical over 8 bases. V trimming: 5 bases; J trimming: 10 bases; junction bases outside the gene matches: 7. The CDR3 sequence is 14 residues long. Germline CDR1 reads LGHDT; CDR2 reads YNNKEL (reference sequence). The DNA for the CDR3 is TGTGCCAGCAGCTCGACAGGGGTCGGGTCACCCCTCCACTTT. Translating it yields CASSSTGVGSPLHF.

The chain is built from TRBV18 and TRBJ2-3, with TRBD2 identical over 9 bases. This CDR3 region has 17 residues. Germline V gene sequence: CDR1 KGHSH, CDR2 LQKENI. V lost 3 bases to trimming and J lost 4 bases; unmatched junction nucleotides: 11. The CDR3 loop reads CASSPEYRTSEADTQYF. The CDR3 DNA sequence: TGTGCCAGCTCACCCGAGTACAGGACTAGCGAGGCAGATACGCAGTATTTT.

This clonotype has more than one count but fewer than ten. The V gene is TRBV24-1, the J gene TRBJ2-3, with TRBD2 as a possible D gene (5 bases). Germline V lookup: CDR1 KGHDR, CDR2 SFDVKD. Trimming removed 8 bases at V and 0 bases at J, with 11 bases between. This CDR3 region has 14 residues. The CDR3 loop reads CATKDEGSTDTQYF. DNA of the CDR3: TGTGCCACCAAGGATGAGGGCAGCACAGATACGCAGTATTTT.

This clonotype was counted many times. One junction end does not reproduce the germline sequence, and a read error may be involved. The chain has TRBV7-2 and TRBJ2-3; no reliable D call. Per the germline V gene, CDR1 is SGHTA and CDR2 is FQGNSA. This CDR3 contains 15 residues. The CDR3 reads CASSLGRPTTNTQYF. The CDR3 coding sequence is TGTGCCAGCAGCTTAGGCAGGCCTACCACAAATACGCAGTATTTT.

This clonotype was observed a few times. This sequence joins TRBV7-2 and TRBJ2-3, with 7 bases aligning to TRBD1. Trimming at V came to 3 bases and at J to 1 base, leaving 7 bases not matched to a gene. CDR1 is SGHTA, CDR2 FQGNSA, per germline. This CDR3 has 16 residues. CDR3 residues: CASSFYRGAGTDTQYF. The CDR3 DNA follows: TGTGCCAGCAGCTTTTACAGGGGTGCCGGCACAGATACGCAGTATTTT. Filled out from reference TRBV7-2 and TRBJ2-3, the complete variable domain reads GAGVSQSPSNKVTEKGKDVELRCDPISGHTALYWYRQSLGQGLEFLIYFQGNSAPDKSGLPSDRFSAERTGGSVSTLTIQRTQQEDSAVYLCASSFYRGAGTDTQYFGPGTRLTVL.